The 7 T cell receptor beta chains below come from one sample, sequenced in a study of T-cell reconstitution after alpha-beta-depleted transplantation in children. Unique molecular identifiers were used to barcode this TCRbeta library. TCRdb processed the PCR reads anew with MiXCR; each CDR3 protein has one entry. The table has 450,000 to 600,000 distinct CDR3 sequences, approximately 13% seen once; the top ten hold approximately 2.1%. The sample consisted of PBMCs, mostly from graft donor cells, taken 360 days after TCRalphabeta/CD19-depleted stem cell transplant. These receptors came from a male patient younger than 18 who had a stem cell transplant for acute myeloid leukemia, so the T cells may come from the graft donor.

This clonotype was found many times. The chain employs TRBV24-1 and TRBJ2-7, with D perhaps TRBD1 (6 bases). Trimming stripped 3 bases from V and 8 bases from J, with 10 bases between. Germline V gene data show CDR1 as KGHDR and CDR2 as SFDVKD. The CDR3 spans 12 residues. This chain's CDR3 is CATSDLTGKQYF. Here the CDR3 DNA reads TGTGCCACCAGTGATCTAACAGGGAAGCAGTACTTC.

This clonotype was observed at least ten times. This chain joins TRBV12-3 or TRBV12-4 and TRBJ1-4, with D uncertain. Trimming pared 6 bases from V and 8 bases from J, leaving 22 bases between. The CDR3 sequence is 16 residues long. Here the CDR3 DNA reads TGTGCCAGCAGCACATACCGGTCTACGCAGAGGGAAAAACTGTTTTTT. It is translated as CASSTYRSTQREKLFF.

The V gene is TRBV7-2, the J gene TRBJ2-2; TRBD2 agrees at 10 bases. With V trimmed by 5 bases and J by 2 bases, 5 bases remained unmatched. CDR1 is SGHTA and CDR2 is FQGNSA in the germline V gene. The CDR3 extends over 16 amino acids. CDR3 DNA sequence: TGTGCCAGCAGCATTACTAGCGGGGATAACACCGGGGAGCTGTTTTTT. Amino acids: CASSITSGDNTGELFF.

This chain joins TRBV20-1 and TRBJ1-4; 7 bases align to TRBD1. The CDR3 runs 13 residues. Unmatched junction bases numbered 4, after V lost 3 bases and J lost 6 bases. Germline assignment: CDR1 DFQATT and CDR2 SNEGSKA (reference sequence). Here the CDR3 DNA reads TGCAGTGCTAGGACAGGGAGGGATGAAAAACTGTTTTTT. The encoded protein is CSARTGRDEKLFF.

There are many counts of this clonotype. The chain is built from TRBV7-2 and TRBJ1-5, with D possibly being TRBD1 (5 bases). The CDR3 has 15 amino acids. CDR1 and CDR2 from the germline V gene are SGHTA and FQGNSA. Trimming took 5 bases from V and 0 from J, leaving 11 bases between them. CDR3 DNA sequence: TGTGCCAGCAGCCCCACCAGGGTTAGCAATCAGCCCCAGCATTTT. This gives the protein CASSPTRVSNQPQHF.

This clonotype was observed a handful of times. The chain combines TRBV9 with TRBJ2-1; 11 bases match TRBD2. The ends lost 1 base at V and 3 bases at J; junction bases unmatched: 3. This CDR3 comprises 16 residues. The germline CDR1 and CDR2 sequences are SGDLS and YYNGEE. The CDR3 bases are TGTGCCAGCAGCGTACCCGGACTAGCGGGCTACAATGAGCAGTTCTTC. This gives the protein CASSVPGLAGYNEQFF.

This clonotype was recorded a few times. The V gene is TRBV7-2, the J gene TRBJ2-5, with D possibly matching TRBD1 (8 bases). CDR1 is SGHTA and CDR2 is FQGNSA in the germline V gene. This CDR3 region has 14 residues. With 3 bases removed from V and 9 bases from J, the gap between germline ends came to 17 bases. The CDR3 DNA sequence: TGTGCCAGCAGCTTGGACCTTACAGGGGGGGCCCAGTACTTC. It specifies CASSLDLTGGAQYF.